The next 32 T cell receptor beta chains were all read from a single sample in a study of CD8 T cells in ankylosing spondylitis. TCRdb ran MiXCR on the 5' RACE reads and lists one entry per CDR3 protein. The profile shows 350,000 or so distinct CDR3 sequences, 8% of them singletons. General study results and limits: What appeared characteristic of ankylosing spondylitis blood was a TCR beta motif of eight highly homologous variants.

These receptors' targets are unknown. Material: blood, either unsorted or a sorted T cell fraction (not recorded which). These receptors all come from a male donor with ankylosing spondylitis.

There are a few counts of this clonotype. This chain joins TRBV7-9 and TRBJ2-1, with 10 bases aligning to TRBD2. CDR1 and CDR2 from the germline V gene are SEHNR and FQNEAQ (reference sequence). This CDR3 contains 17 residues. After removal of 4 bases from V and 2 bases from J, the junction contained 8 bases not matched to a gene. CDR3 sequence reads: CASSYRTSGKTYNEQFF. CDR3 nucleotides: TGTGCCAGCAGCTACCGTACTAGCGGGAAGACCTACAATGAGCAGTTCTTC.

V is TRBV4-3 and J is TRBJ1-3; possible D gene TRBD1, 5 bases. The germline CDR1 and CDR2 sequences are LGHNA and YSLEER. V shed 2 bases and J shed 0 bases, with 11 bases lying between them. The CDR3 consists of 16 residues. CDR3 in amino acids: CASSQLVGGSGNTIYF. The DNA for the CDR3 is TGCGCCAGCAGCCAACTGGTCGGGGGCTCTGGAAACACCATATATTTT.

This clonotype was seen more than once but under ten times. The chain links TRBV27 to TRBJ2-2, with a weak D call TRBD2 (5 bases). In germline, CDR1 is MNHEY, CDR2 SMNVEV (reference sequence). The ends were cut back, 7 bases at V and 4 bases at J, with 7 bases in the middle. This CDR3 is 12 amino acids long. In DNA form, the CDR3 reads TGTGCCAGCACGGGGATCACCGGGGAGCTGTTTTTT. Amino acids: CASTGITGELFF.

At least ten counts were recorded for this clonotype. This chain uses TRBV20-1 with TRBJ2-1; TRBD2 might be the D (6 bases). This CDR3 region has 15 residues. Trimming shortened V by 1 base and J by 8 bases, and 18 bases separated the two germline ends. Germline V gene sequence: CDR1 DFQATT, CDR2 SNEGSKA (reference sequence). CDR3 residues: CSARGGILPIDEQFF. The CDR3 DNA follows: TGCAGTGCTAGAGGCGGGATCCTTCCTATCGATGAGCAGTTCTTC.

The chain employs TRBV6-5 and TRBJ1-3; D gene unclear. Looked up from germline, CDR1 is MNHEY and CDR2 is SVGAGI. The CDR3 has 15 amino acids. Trimming cost V 2 bases and J 0 bases, with 8 bases left between them. CDR3 coding DNA: TGTGCCAGCAGTTACCGGACGGGCTCTGGAAACACCATATATTTT. Residues: CASSYRTGSGNTIYF.

This clonotype was observed a few times. The rearrangement links TRBV19 to TRBJ1-5; D remains unclear. Looked up from germline, CDR1 is LNHDA and CDR2 is SQIVND (reference sequence). The CDR3 length is 14 residues. V was cut by 3 bases and J by 9 bases, with 15 bases left in between. Written as DNA, the CDR3 is TGTGCCAGTAGTATTGGGTCGGAAAGAAGGCCCCAGCATTTT. This gives the protein CASSIGSERRPQHF.

V and J are TRBV7-2 and TRBJ1-1; perhaps TRBD1 as D (5 bases). The V gene's germline CDR1 is SGHTA and CDR2 FQGNSA. V dropped 5 bases and J dropped 4 bases, with 14 bases sitting between them. The CDR3 has 14 residues. For the CDR3, the DNA is TGTGCCAGCAGCCCGGGACCGAGGAGCACTGAAGCTTTCTTT. Translating it yields CASSPGPRSTEAFF.

This clonotype occurred many times. This rearrangement joins TRBV6-6 to TRBJ2-1; no clear D gene. The germline V and J ends were trimmed by 5 bases and 5 bases, with 4 bases remaining between them. This CDR3 has 11 amino acids. CDR1 and CDR2 from the germline V gene are MNHNY and SVGAGI (reference sequence). CDR3 residues: CASSTNNEQFF. CDR3 nucleotide sequence: TGTGCCAGCAGTACCAACAATGAGCAGTTCTTC.

The J gene is TRBJ2-3, the V gene TRBV11-1; 14 bases are a match to TRBD2. Germline values: CDR1 SGHAT, CDR2 FQDESV (reference sequence). This CDR3 is 19 amino acids long. The junction had 15 bases not matched to a gene; V was cut back by 6 bases and J by 4 bases. The DNA of the CDR3 is TGTGCCAGCAGTTCTCCGGGACAGGGGGGACTAGCGGGAGCAGATACGCAGTATTTT. This translates into CASSSPGQGGLAGADTQYF.

In its sample, this clonotype was seen a few times. V and J are TRBV5-1 and TRBJ1-4; 8 bases map to TRBD1. Germline V gene data show CDR1 as SGHRS and CDR2 as YFSETQ. The CDR3 sequence is 14 residues long. The V and J ends lost 7 bases and 0 bases, in that order; junction bases with no gene match: 2. CDR3 bases: TGCGCCAGCCGGACAGGGCCAACTAATGAAAAACTGTTTTTT. This sequence encodes CASRTGPTNEKLFF.

The chain uses TRBV7-2 and TRBJ2-3, with no clear D. Germline loops: CDR1 SGHTA, CDR2 FQGNSA. The CDR3 consists of 14 residues. V was cut by 0 bases and J by 5 bases, with 9 bases left in between. CDR3 amino acids: CASSLASRRDTQYF. CDR3 in DNA: TGTGCCAGCAGCTTAGCGTCCCGGAGAGATACGCAGTATTTT.

This clonotype was counted a few times. The J gene is TRBJ2-1, the V gene TRBV4-1; 9 nucleotides line up with TRBD1. The germline gives CDR1 MGHRA, CDR2 YSYEKL. This CDR3 comprises 16 residues. V shed 0 bases, J shed 4 bases, and the junction held 4 bases outside the gene matches. The CDR3, as DNA: TGCGCCAGCAGCCAAGAAGGGACAGGGACGTACAATGAGCAGTTCTTC. Protein sequence: CASSQEGTGTYNEQFF.

This clonotype was seen repeatedly, ten times or more. CDR3 DNA sequence: TGTGCCAGCAGCTTAGCGCGACTAGCGGGAGCGAGCCATAGCACAGATACGCAGTATTTT. It encodes CASSLARLAGASHSTDTQYF. V usage is TRBV11-1 and J usage is TRBJ2-3, with 12 bases aligning to TRBD2. The J segment lost 0 bases and the V segment lost 0 bases, leaving 10 bases of the junction unmatched. CDR1 is SGHAT and CDR2 is FQDESV in the germline V gene (reference sequence). The CDR3 spans 20 residues.

The chain employs TRBV29-1 and TRBJ2-7, with D possibly matching TRBD2 (5 bases). Germline-derived CDR1 and CDR2 are SQVTM and ANQGSEA. The CDR3 covers 12 residues. Trimming removed 4 bases at V and 0 bases at J, with 7 bases between. The CDR3: CSVGGFSYEQYF. The CDR3, as DNA: TGCAGCGTTGGCGGGTTCTCCTACGAGCAGTACTTC.

The rearrangement uses TRBV12-3 or TRBV12-4 and TRBJ2-5; 11 nucleotides line up with TRBD2. Trimming cost V 6 bases and J 6 bases; bases outside gene matches: 3. The CDR3 consists of 13 residues. The CDR3 nucleotides are TGTGCCAGCAGCCCGACTAGCGGGAAGACCCAGTACTTC. Its translation is CASSPTSGKTQYF.

The table lists this clonotype with a few counts. The rearrangement uses TRBV10-3 and TRBJ2-1, with 8 nucleotides matching TRBD2. The CDR3 spans 18 residues. With 2 bases clipped from V and 1 base from J, the junction kept 10 bases outside the gene matches. Germline assignment: CDR1 ENHRY and CDR2 SYGVKD. CDR3 sequence: CAISEPGGATGSYNEQFF. CDR3 DNA: TGTGCCATCAGTGAGCCGGGGGGGGCTACAGGGTCCTACAATGAGCAGTTCTTC.

This clonotype appeared many times. The rearrangement joins TRBV7-8 to TRBJ2-1; weak D call: TRBD2 (5 bases). The CDR3 sequence is 11 residues long. CDR1 and CDR2 (germline): SGHVS, FQNEAQ. V lost 5 bases to trimming and J lost 12 bases, with 11 bases between them. CDR3: CASSPARVQFF. Here the CDR3 DNA reads TGTGCCAGCAGCCCCGCGAGGGTGCAGTTCTTC. Filled out from reference TRBV7-8 and TRBJ2-1, the complete variable domain reads GAGVSQSPRYKVAKRGQDVALRCDPISGHVSLFWYQQALGQGPEFLTYFQNEAQLDKSGLPSDRFFAERPEGSVSTLKIQRTQQEDSAVYLCASSPARVQFFGPGTRLTVL.

This clonotype came up many times. The J gene is TRBJ2-1, the V gene TRBV10-3; D might be TRBD1 or TRBD2, each matching 5 bases. With 4 bases removed from V and 7 bases from J, the gap between germline ends came to 17 bases. Germline loops: CDR1 ENHRY, CDR2 SYGVKD. The CDR3 is made up of 15 amino acids. CDR3 DNA sequence: TGTGCCATCAGTGCTACCGGGACCCCTCTAAATGAGCAGTTCTTC. It encodes CAISATGTPLNEQFF.

V and J are TRBV20-1 and TRBJ2-5; 10 nucleotides match TRBD1. V lost 5 bases to trimming and J lost 3 bases; unmatched junction nucleotides: 6. CDR3 length: 14 amino acids. Germline V gene sequence: CDR1 DFQATT, CDR2 SNEGSKA (reference sequence). CDR3 sequence: CSADPGTGEETQYF. The CDR3 bases are TGCAGTGCTGACCCCGGGACAGGGGAAGAGACCCAGTACTTC.

This clonotype was detected a few times. The chain carries TRBV9 and TRBJ2-7; 9 bases map to TRBD2. V dropped 4 bases and J dropped 0; count of bases not matched to a gene: 8. This CDR3 spans 16 amino acids. The germline V gene encodes CDR1 SGDLS and CDR2 YYNGEE. The DNA of the CDR3 is TGTGCCAGCAGCCCAGGGGGTAGCGGGAGCTCCTACGAGCAGTACTTC. It specifies CASSPGGSGSSYEQYF.

This clonotype was detected a few times. The gene calls are TRBV3-1 and TRBJ2-7; 8 bases map to TRBD1. This CDR3 spans 14 amino acids. Germline V lookup: CDR1 LGHDT, CDR2 YNNKEL (reference sequence). V trimming: 5 bases; J trimming: 7 bases; junction bases outside the gene matches: 10. This chain's CDR3 is CASSGWQGAREQYF. The CDR3 DNA reads as TGTGCCAGCAGCGGTTGGCAGGGGGCTCGGGAGCAGTACTTC.

This clonotype was seen many times. The rearrangement links TRBV4-2 to TRBJ2-1, with 15 bases aligning to TRBD2. Losses at the gene ends were 4 bases for V and 10 bases for J; bases not matched to a gene: 2. From germline, CDR1 is LGHNA and CDR2 YNFKEQ. The length of the CDR3 is 14 residues. CDR3 nucleotide sequence: TGTGCCAGCAGCCGGACTAGCGGGAGGGAAGAGCAGTTCTTC. This translates into CASSRTSGREEQFF.

A remark on this clonotype: A junction boundary mismatches the germline segment, possibly from a read error. V is TRBV28 and J is TRBJ2-7; D unresolved. The CDR3 extends over 13 amino acids. CDR1 and CDR2 from the germline V gene are MDHEN and SYDVKM. The CDR3 sequence: CATRPVSSNEQYF. CDR3 DNA: TGTGCCACCCGCCCCGTGTCCTCCAACGAGCAGTACTTC. Supplemented by reference TRBV28 and TRBJ2-7, the full variable domain reads DVKVTQSSRYLVKRTGEKVFLECVQDMDHENMFWYRQDPGLGLRLIYFSYDVKMKEKGDIPEGYSVSREKKERFSLILESASTNQTSMYLCATRPVSSNEQYFGPGTRLTVT.

The chain couples TRBV5-1 to TRBJ2-2, with a weak D call TRBD2 (5 bases). This CDR3 comprises 15 residues. Germline assignment: CDR1 SGHRS and CDR2 YFSETQ. Trimming took 1 base from V and 3 from J, leaving 10 bases between them. CDR3 DNA sequence: TGCGCCAGCAGCTTGAGAGGGAGTGACACCGGGGAGCTGTTTTTT. It translates to CASSLRGSDTGELFF.

Only a few counts were recorded for this clonotype. The J gene is TRBJ2-7, the V gene TRBV5-1; D not certain. CDR1 and CDR2 from the germline V gene are SGHRS and YFSETQ. Trimming cost V 1 base and J 3 bases, with 11 bases left between them. This CDR3 spans 14 amino acids. The CDR3 nucleotides read TGCGCCAGCAGCTTGTGGACGGCCGACTACGAGCAGTACTTC. Protein: CASSLWTADYEQYF.

This chain links TRBV5-1 with TRBJ2-7, with 9 bases fitting TRBD1. Germline-derived CDR1 and CDR2 are SGHRS and YFSETQ. The CDR3 totals 14 residues. V shed 4 bases and J 5 bases; nucleotides not matched to a gene: 7. The CDR3 loop reads CASSLRQGVDEQYF. CDR3 sequence (DNA): TGCGCCAGCAGCCTTCGACAGGGGGTGGACGAGCAGTACTTC.

The V gene is TRBV5-4, the J gene TRBJ2-7, with 10 nucleotides matching TRBD1. The CDR3 runs to 13 residues. Germline V gives CDR1 SGHNT, CDR2 YYREEE (reference sequence). The V and J ends lost 3 bases and 6 bases, in that order; junction bases with no gene match: 3. The CDR3: CASSWDRGPEQYF. The CDR3 coding sequence is TGTGCCAGCAGCTGGGACAGGGGCCCCGAGCAGTACTTC.

This chain uses TRBV20-1 with TRBJ2-1; 7 bases line up with TRBD1. This CDR3 has 14 amino acids. Germline values: CDR1 DFQATT, CDR2 SNEGSKA (reference sequence). V trimming: 5 bases; J trimming: 4 bases; junction bases outside the gene matches: 8. The CDR3 region is CSALRDSDYNEQFF. The CDR3 region has the DNA TGCAGTGCTCTCCGGGACAGTGATTACAATGAGCAGTTCTTC.

This clonotype has a handful of counts. V gene TRBV12-3 or TRBV12-4 combines with J gene TRBJ2-7; weak D call: TRBD1 (6 bases). Trimming cost V 5 bases and J 0 bases, with 11 bases left between them. CDR3 length: 14 residues. The CDR3 DNA reads TGTGCCAGCAGTGTGACAGGCAGCTCCTACGAGCAGTACTTC. Its protein product is CASSVTGSSYEQYF.

This clonotype was observed a handful of times. The chain is built from TRBV4-2 and TRBJ1-1, with no clear D. This CDR3 region has 15 residues. Germline CDR1 reads LGHNA; CDR2 reads YNFKEQ. Trimming cost V 2 bases and J 8 bases, with 18 bases left between them. CDR3 residues: CASSQQLDKITEAFF. The CDR3 DNA reads as TGTGCCAGCAGCCAACAGCTTGACAAAATAACCGAAGCTTTCTTT.

The CDR3 DNA reads TGCAGCGTTGAAACAGGGGGCCAAGAGACCCAGTACTTC. Its translation is CSVETGGQETQYF. The chain has TRBV29-1 and TRBJ2-5; 8 bases agree with TRBD1. Trimming removed 2 bases from V and 1 base from J; junction bases left unmatched: 0. The CDR3 is 13 residues long. The germline V gene has CDR1 SQVTM and CDR2 ANQGSEA.

This clonotype has ten or more counts. The chain joins TRBV27 to TRBJ1-2; 11 bases are shared with TRBD1. V shed 5 bases, J shed 3 bases, and the junction held 2 bases outside the gene matches. In germline, CDR1 is MNHEY, CDR2 SMNVEV (reference sequence). This CDR3 is 14 amino acids long. CDR3 sequence: CASSRTGGDYGYTF. For the CDR3, the DNA is TGTGCCAGCAGTCGGACAGGGGGCGACTATGGCTACACCTTC.